This is a list of T cell receptor beta chains from one sample in a study of OX40 agonist ivuxolimab in advanced cancers. This table comes from immunoSEQ multiplex PCR, and its TCRdb copy is limited to in-frame clones, with some not included. The profile shows over 85,000 clones, 90% to 95% of them singletons. Sequenced here: CD4+ or CD8+ T cells sorted from blood, sampled in a trial of the OX40 agonist ivuxolimab. These receptor sequences come from an adult with an advanced solid tumor such as melanoma, head and neck, liver or kidney cancer. The CDR3 runs from the conserved cysteine through the conserved F or W. The D gene is left open where the match is weak. Where a row states a size, it is once, few, many or the class of an expanded clone; other rows omit it.

clone size: -; V gene: TRBV28; J gene: TRBJ2-5; D gene: -; CDR3 DNA: TGTGCCAGCTCCCCCGCGACAGTGCCCAGGACCCAGTACTTC; CDR3 protein: CASSPATVPRTQYF
clone size: -; V gene: TRBV11-2; J gene: TRBJ2-7; D gene: -; CDR3 DNA: TGTGCCAGCAGCTCAAGTCTTAGGGAGACGAGGTACGAGCAGTACTTC; CDR3 protein: CASSSSLRETRYEQYF
clone size: -; V gene: TRBV5-1; J gene: TRBJ2-7; D gene: TRBD1; CDR3 DNA: TGCGCCAGCAGCTTGAGGACAGGGGATTACGAGCAGTACTTC; CDR3 protein: CASSLRTGDYEQYF
clone size: -; V gene: TRBV19; J gene: TRBJ1-2; D gene: TRBD1; CDR3 DNA: TGTGCCAGTCATCGGACAGGAAGTACTAACTATGGCTACACCTTC; CDR3 protein: CASHRTGSTNYGYTF
clone size: -; V gene: TRBV9; J gene: TRBJ2-7; D gene: -; CDR3 DNA: TGTGCCAGCAGCGTAGGGCAGGGTACCTCCTACGAGCAGTACTTC; CDR3 protein: CASSVGQGTSYEQYF
clone size: -; V gene: TRBV29-1; J gene: TRBJ2-3; D gene: TRBD2; CDR3 DNA: TGCAGCGTTCGACTAGCGGGTATCGGGGGTACGCAGTATTTT; CDR3 protein: CSVRLAGIGGTQYF
clone size: -; V gene: TRBV15; J gene: TRBJ1-5; D gene: -; CDR3 DNA: TGTGCCACCAGCAGAGACCAGTGGCAGCCCCAGCATTTT; CDR3 protein: CATSRDQWQPQHF
clone size: -; V gene: TRBV7-2; J gene: TRBJ2-1; D gene: TRBD2; CDR3 DNA: TGTGCCAGCAGCCAACCTAATCGACTAGCGGCCTACACCTACAATGAGCAGTTCTTC; CDR3 protein: CASSQPNRLAAYTYNEQFF
clone size: -; V gene: TRBV7-9; J gene: TRBJ1-2; D gene: -; CDR3 DNA: TGTGCCAGCAGCCTTAGCCCCGGGACGGGTGGCTACACCTTC; CDR3 protein: CASSLSPGTGGYTF
clone size: once; V gene: TRBV5-4; J gene: TRBJ1-2; D gene: TRBD1; CDR3 DNA: TGTGCCAGCAGCTCGGGACAGGGGGTGGACTATGGCTACACCTTC; CDR3 protein: CASSSGQGVDYGYTF
clone size: -; V gene: TRBV6-5; J gene: TRBJ2-7; D gene: TRBD1; CDR3 DNA: TGTGCCAGCAGTAAACCGGGACAGGGTTTCCACGAGCAGTACTTC; CDR3 protein: CASSKPGQGFHEQYF
clone size: -; V gene: TRBV4-3; J gene: TRBJ2-7; D gene: TRBD2; CDR3 DNA: TGCGCCAGCAGCCAAGAACCTAGCGGGAGTGAGCAGTACTTC; CDR3 protein: CASSQEPSGSEQYF
clone size: -; V gene: TRBV7-2; J gene: TRBJ2-7; D gene: TRBD1; CDR3 DNA: TGTGCCAGCAGCCGGGGACAGGCCTACGAGCAGTACTTC; CDR3 protein: CASSRGQAYEQYF
clone size: -; V gene: TRBV10-3; J gene: TRBJ2-1; D gene: -; CDR3 DNA: TGTGCCATCAGTTTGAGTGGAGGGGGAACAGCCGATCGGAATGAGCAGTTCTTC; CDR3 protein: CAISLSGGGTADRNEQFF
clone size: -; V gene: TRBV28; J gene: TRBJ2-3; D gene: TRBD2; CDR3 DNA: TGTGCCAGCAGTATCCGCTTCGGGACTAGTGCAAGAGATACGCAGTATTTT; CDR3 protein: CASSIRFGTSARDTQYF
clone size: -; V gene: TRBV20-1; J gene: TRBJ2-3; D gene: -; CDR3 DNA: TGCAGTGCCGAAGACCGAGATACGCAGTATTTT; CDR3 protein: CSAEDRDTQYF
clone size: -; V gene: TRBV11-2; J gene: TRBJ2-7; D gene: TRBD2; CDR3 DNA: TGTGCCAGCAGCCTAGTCGTGATAGCGGGAGTCGAGCAGTACTTC; CDR3 protein: CASSLVVIAGVEQYF
clone size: -; V gene: TRBV7-2; J gene: TRBJ2-3; D gene: -; CDR3 DNA: TGTGCCAGCACCTGGAGCTGGGTCACAGATACGCAGTATTTT; CDR3 protein: CASTWSWVTDTQYF
clone size: -; V gene: TRBV7-2; J gene: TRBJ2-7; D gene: TRBD2; CDR3 DNA: TGTGCCAGCAGCTTAGCGGCGGGAGCCGGCGAGCAGTACTTC; CDR3 protein: CASSLAAGAGEQYF
clone size: few; V gene: TRBV7-2; J gene: TRBJ2-7; D gene: TRBD1; CDR3 DNA: TGTGCCAGCAGCTTAACCCCAGGGGGCGTCTACGAGCAGTACTTC; CDR3 protein: CASSLTPGGVYEQYF
clone size: -; V gene: TRBV7-7; J gene: TRBJ2-7; D gene: -; CDR3 DNA: TGTGCCAGCAGCGCGGGCAGGGGGCCGGGGGGAGAGCAGTACTTC; CDR3 protein: CASSAGRGPGGEQYF
clone size: few; V gene: TRBV29-1; J gene: TRBJ1-4; D gene: -; CDR3 DNA: TGCAGCGTGCTCGGTAAAGCCAAACCGCGTGAAAAACTGTTTTTT; CDR3 protein: CSVLGKAKPREKLFF
clone size: -; V gene: TRBV5-1; J gene: TRBJ2-1; D gene: -; CDR3 DNA: TGCGCCAGCAGCTTGGCCCCTGGAATGGACAATGAGCAGTTCTTC; CDR3 protein: CASSLAPGMDNEQFF
clone size: -; V gene: TRBV7-2; J gene: TRBJ2-1; D gene: TRBD1; CDR3 DNA: TGTGCCAGCAGCTTAGAGGGACAGGGGGTAGGCAATGAGCAGTTCTTC; CDR3 protein: CASSLEGQGVGNEQFF
clone size: -; V gene: TRBV2; J gene: TRBJ2-5; D gene: -; CDR3 DNA: TGTGCCAGCAGCGCGACTTCACTCCCAACGGAGACCCAGTACTTC; CDR3 protein: CASSATSLPTETQYF
clone size: -; V gene: TRBV7-6; J gene: TRBJ2-7; D gene: -; CDR3 DNA: TGTGCCAGCAGCTTAGCGGGGGACGGGAACTACGAGCAGTACTTC; CDR3 protein: CASSLAGDGNYEQYF